The 9 T cell receptor beta chains reported below all come from one sample, sequenced in a study of vaccination and CD4 T cells after COVID-19. Antigen specificity for these receptors is unknown. CD4+ T cells that had been cultured provided DNA sequenced with the Oncomine TCR Beta short-read assay. TCRdb reprocessed the PCR reads via MiXCR and lists one record per CDR3 protein. The sample holds over 15,000 distinct CDR3 sequences; approximately 39% are singletons and the top ten take around 5.6%. Treatment of the sample: roughly 10-day PBMC culture with coronavirus spike peptide pools or control peptides (ViraFEST assay). The material was CD4+ T cells from blood, cultured in vitro, obtained before SARS-CoV-2 vaccination. Every receptor here comes from a human donor who had recovered from COVID-19.

There are a few counts of this clonotype. V is TRBV27 and J is TRBJ2-2, with a possible D match to TRBD1 (8 bases). Germline V CDR1 and CDR2: MNHEY, SMNVEV (reference sequence). The V end was cut by 4 bases, the J end by 7 bases, with 16 bases between. This CDR3 has 15 amino acids. CDR3 in DNA: TGTGCCAGCAGTTACAGGGGGAGGGGGATCGGGGAGCTGTTTTTT. Protein sequence: CASSYRGRGIGELFF.

The chain carries TRBV27 and TRBJ1-2; 7 bases line up with TRBD1. The germline CDR1 and CDR2 sequences are MNHEY and SMNVEV (reference sequence). V gave up 5 bases and J gave up 8 bases; unmatched junction bases: 11. The CDR3 extends over 14 amino acids. The CDR3 DNA reads TGTGCCAGCAGTGGAGACAGGGTCTTTGGGGGCTACACCTTC. Protein: CASSGDRVFGGYTF.

The chain is built from TRBV19 and TRBJ1-2, with a tentative D call TRBD1 (5 bases). V was pared by 2 bases and J by 2 bases, with 9 bases between. Germline V CDR1 and CDR2: LNHDA, SQIVND (reference sequence). This CDR3 comprises 14 residues. CDR3 sequence: CASSISAGNYGYTF. The CDR3, as DNA: TGTGCCAGTAGTATAAGTGCAGGGAACTATGGCTACACCTTC.

Only one count was recorded for this clonotype. The V and J genes are TRBV9 and TRBJ1-2, with D hard to call. In germline, CDR1 is SGDLS, CDR2 YYNGEE. The CDR3 runs to 11 residues. Trimming took 4 bases from V and 8 from J, leaving 9 bases between them. The chain's CDR3 is CASSRLRGYTF. The CDR3 nucleotides read TGTGCCAGCAGCAGACTGCGGGGCTACACCTTC.

This clonotype has only a few counts. This chain uses TRBV27 with TRBJ2-6; possibly TRBD2 for D (5 bases). Germline V gene sequence: CDR1 MNHEY, CDR2 SMNVEV (reference sequence). The ends were cut back, 8 bases at V and 0 bases at J, with 8 bases in the middle. The CDR3 length is 14 residues. The CDR3 nucleotides are TGTGCCAGCCAAGGGAGCTCTGGGGCCAACGTCCTGACTTTC. Amino acids: CASQGSSGANVLTF. Looking up the rest from reference TRBV27 and TRBJ2-6 gives the full variable domain: EAQVTQNPRYLITVTGKKLTVTCSQNMNHEYMSWYRQDPGLGLRQIYYSMNVEVTDKGDVPEGYKVSRKEKRNFPLILESPSPNQTSLYFCASQGSSGANVLTFGAGSRLTVL.

CDR3 in DNA: TGTGCCAGCAGTGCCGTAATCCCCGGGGAGCTGTTTTTT. Protein: CASSAVIPGELFF. The chain employs TRBV6-1 and TRBJ2-2, with D hard to call. V dropped 4 bases and J dropped 6 bases, with 9 bases sitting between them. The CDR3 length is 13 residues. Germline V lookup: CDR1 MNHNS, CDR2 SASEGT.

This clonotype occurred a few times. The chain links TRBV7-3 to TRBJ1-2, with TRBD1 matching over 9 bases. Germline V gene data show CDR1 as SGHTA and CDR2 as FQGTGA. With 2 bases clipped from V and 7 bases from J, the junction kept 2 bases outside the gene matches. This CDR3 comprises 13 residues. The CDR3 coding sequence is TGTGCCAGCAGCTTAGGGACAGGGATTGGCTACACCTTC. It encodes CASSLGTGIGYTF.

As to this clonotype: No conserved phenylalanine or tryptophan ends this CDR3, so it is likely a read error. The genes are TRBV5-4 and TRBJ2-7; 9 nucleotides match TRBD1. Trimming removed 1 base from V and 2 bases from J; junction bases left unmatched: 4. CDR3 size: 15 residues. Looked up from germline, CDR1 is SGHNT and CDR2 is YYREEE (reference sequence). The CDR3 loop is CASSLPGQGTYEQYL. The CDR3 DNA sequence: TGTGCCAGCAGCTTGCCGGGACAGGGTACCTACGAGCAGTACCTC.

J is TRBJ2-7 and V is TRBV5-4, with TRBD2 identical over 13 bases. CDR3 length equals 15 residues. Germline V gene data show CDR1 as SGHNT and CDR2 as YYREEE (reference sequence). Trimming removed 4 bases from V and 3 bases from J; junction bases left unmatched: 4. CDR3 region: CASSGGLAGLYEQYF. The CDR3 DNA is TGTGCCAGCAGCGGGGGACTAGCGGGGCTCTACGAGCAGTACTTC.